These 25 T cell receptor beta chains were all obtained from the same sample, sequenced in a study of T cells in Graves' hyperthyroidism and ophthalmopathy. Amplification yielded TCR beta CDR3 regions, with RNA transcripts as the source. RT-PCR in the first round (using the HTBI primer set) targeted the TCR CDR3. TCRdb fed the multiplex PCR reads into MiXCR, producing one record per CDR3 protein. The profile shows 370,000 or so distinct CDR3 sequences, 15% to 18% of them singletons. Sequenced sample: blood. The receptors stem from a woman aged 18-29 years with Graves' hyperthyroidism that later progressed to Graves' ophthalmopathy.

The chain links TRBV4-1 to TRBJ2-7, with D tentatively TRBD1 (7 bases). The CDR3 sequence is 14 residues long. Germline V gene lookup returns CDR1 MGHRA and CDR2 YSYEKL. Trimming removed 3 bases from V and 1 base from J, with 10 bases in between. For the CDR3, the DNA is TGCGCCAGCAGCCAGGAGGGACAGTCCTACGAGCAGTACTTC. Protein sequence: CASSQEGQSYEQYF.

The CDR3 spells CASSFAGTGNEKLFF. Here the CDR3 DNA reads TGTGCCAGCAGCTTTGCCGGGACGGGTAATGAAAAACTGTTTTTT. The gene calls are TRBV7-9 and TRBJ1-4; maybe TRBD1 (5 bases). This CDR3 region has 15 residues. Trimming took off 3 bases at V and 4 bases at J, with 12 bases between the two ends. Germline lookup yields CDR1 SEHNR and CDR2 FQNEAQ (reference sequence). The entire variable domain, with the rest obtained from reference TRBV7-9 and TRBJ1-4, is as follows: DTGVSQNPRHKITKRGQNVTFRCDPISEHNRLYWYRQTLGQGPEFLTYFQNEAQLEKSRLLSDRFSAERPKGSFSTLEIQRTEQGDSAMYLCASSFAGTGNEKLFFGSGTQLSVL.

Ten or more counts support this clonotype. The genes are TRBV2 and TRBJ1-2; 9 nucleotides line up with TRBD1. The length of the CDR3 is 14 residues. After removal of 5 bases from V and 7 bases from J, the junction contained 8 bases not matched to a gene. CDR1 SNHLY and CDR2 FYNNEI come from the germline V gene. DNA for the CDR3: TGTGCCAGCAGTTCCGGGACAGGGCGAATTGGCTACACCTTC. This codes for CASSSGTGRIGYTF. Using reference TRBV2 and TRBJ1-2 for the parts outside the CDR3, the full variable domain is EPEVTQTPSHQVTQMGQEVILRCVPISNHLYFYWYRQILGQKVEFLVSFYNNEISEKSEIFDDQFSVERPDGSNFTLKIRSTKLEDSAMYFCASSSGTGRIGYTFGSGTRLTVV.

There are a few counts of this clonotype. The gene calls are TRBV20-1 and TRBJ2-2, with 10 bases lining up with TRBD2. Germline-derived CDR1 and CDR2 are DFQATT and SNEGSKA (reference sequence). J lost 5 bases, V lost 6 bases, and 12 bases had no gene match. The CDR3 runs to 16 residues. The DNA for the CDR3 is TGCAGTGCGAAATCTAGCGGGAGAATGGTAACCGGGGAGCTGTTTTTT. This translates into CSAKSSGRMVTGELFF.

This clonotype was seen repeatedly, ten times or more. The chain recombines TRBV2 with TRBJ1-4; D uncertain. The CDR3 has 14 residues. CDR1 SNHLY and CDR2 FYNNEI come from the germline V gene. Trimming took 7 bases from V and 5 from J, leaving 14 bases between them. For the CDR3, the DNA is TGTGCCAGCACCGGACTGCCGGGCAATGAAAAACTGTTTTTT. Translating it yields CASTGLPGNEKLFF.

For this clonotype: A much bigger clone sits one base away, suggesting this may be a read error. The rearrangement links TRBV18 to TRBJ1-3; maybe TRBD1 (6 bases). The CDR3 has 15 amino acids. The germline CDR1 and CDR2 sequences are KGHSH and LQKENI. The CDR3 region is CASSPQGMIGHTIYF. The CDR3 DNA is TGTGCCAGCTCACCCCAGGGGATGATTGGACACACCATATATTTT.

This clonotype was found once. The chain couples TRBV9 to TRBJ1-3; no reliable D call. The CDR3 has 16 amino acids. Trimming took 0 bases from V and 3 from J, leaving 13 bases between them. Germline V gives CDR1 SGDLS, CDR2 YYNGEE. The CDR3 DNA follows: TGTGCCAGCAGCGTAGCAAGGCGGGCGGATGGAAACACCATATATTTT. Protein product: CASSVARRADGNTIYF.

The chain carries TRBV30 and TRBJ2-1; 7 nucleotides align to TRBD1. The CDR3 consists of 15 residues. Germline V gene sequence: CDR1 GTSNPN, CDR2 SVGIG (reference sequence). The junction had 12 bases not matched to a gene; V was cut back by 2 bases and J by 8 bases. CDR3 nucleotide sequence: TGTGCCTGGAGTTCAGCGACAGGGTTTGTGGATGAGCAGTTCTTC. This encodes CAWSSATGFVDEQFF.

This clonotype was counted ten times or more. This chain's CDR3 is CSARTGSNTGELFF. CDR3 DNA: TGCAGTGCTAGGACAGGGTCGAACACCGGGGAGCTGTTTTTT. The V gene is TRBV20-1, the J gene TRBJ2-2, with 7 positions matching TRBD1. V shed 3 bases, J shed 0 bases, and the junction held 1 base outside the gene matches. The length of the CDR3 is 14 residues. The germline V gene has CDR1 DFQATT and CDR2 SNEGSKA (reference sequence).

A few counts support this clonotype. V gene TRBV28 combines with J gene TRBJ2-3; the match to TRBD1 covers 12 bases. J lost 4 bases, V lost 7 bases, and 9 bases had no gene match. CDR1 and CDR2 from the germline V gene are MDHEN and SYDVKM. The CDR3 totals 16 residues. Here the CDR3 DNA reads TGTGCCAGCAAACCCGGGACAGGGGGCGGGTCAGATACGCAGTATTTT. It specifies CASKPGTGGGSDTQYF.

There are a few counts of this clonotype. V usage is TRBV9 and J usage is TRBJ2-7; D might be TRBD2 (5 bases). The CDR3 is made up of 13 amino acids. CDR1 SGDLS and CDR2 YYNGEE come from the germline V gene. V was pared by 0 bases and J by 6 bases, with 10 bases between. CDR3 nucleotide sequence: TGTGCCAGCAGCGTAGGGAGGCGCACCGAGCAGTACTTC. Translated: CASSVGRRTEQYF.

CDR3 bases: TGTGCCAGCAGCATACAGGGGGCCGACTACGAGCAGTACTTC. Translating gives CASSIQGADYEQYF. V gene TRBV5-6 combines with J gene TRBJ2-7, with 9 bases identical to TRBD1. V dropped 4 bases and J dropped 3; count of bases not matched to a gene: 5. This CDR3 contains 14 residues. Per the germline V gene, CDR1 is SGHDT and CDR2 is YYEEEE.

This clonotype was counted many times. This chain uses TRBV2 with TRBJ2-2; the D is unclear. Trimming stripped 8 bases from V and 3 bases from J, with 7 bases between. Looked up from germline, CDR1 is SNHLY and CDR2 is FYNNEI. This CDR3 contains 12 residues. The CDR3 region has the DNA TGTGCCAGCGGGTGGGACACCGGGGAGCTGTTTTTT. This sequence encodes CASGWDTGELFF.

The chain has TRBV12-3 or TRBV12-4 and TRBJ2-7, with D uncertain. V was shortened by 6 bases and J by 4 bases, with 16 bases between the two germline ends. The CDR3 runs 14 residues. In DNA, the CDR3 is TGTGCCAGCAGCCCCGCATACCGGGCGTACGAGCAGTACTTC. It codes for CASSPAYRAYEQYF.

With respect to this clonotype: This may be a read error, as it is one base from a much larger clone. This chain uses TRBV3-1 with TRBJ2-2; no reliable D call. The CDR3 covers 15 residues. In germline, CDR1 is LGHDT, CDR2 YNNKEL (reference sequence). The CDR3 loop is CSSSQGSWDTGELFF. In DNA, the CDR3 is TGTTCCAGCAGCCAAGGTTCTTGGGACACCGGGGAGCTGTTTTTT.

This chain uses TRBV4-3 with TRBJ2-7; tentatively, D is TRBD1 (6 bases). CDR1 and CDR2 (germline): LGHNA, YSLEER. CDR3 length: 16 residues. V gave up 3 bases and J gave up 4 bases, with 19 bases separating them. The chain's CDR3 is CASSQDWTADLYEQYF. In DNA, the CDR3 is TGCGCCAGCAGCCAGGATTGGACAGCCGATCTTTACGAGCAGTACTTC.

In its sample, this clonotype was seen a few times. V is TRBV7-9 and J is TRBJ2-1, with TRBD2 identical over 7 bases. The CDR3 contains 13 residues. V was clipped by 3 bases and J by 10 bases; unmatched bases: 6. CDR1 is SEHNR, CDR2 FQNEAQ, per germline (reference sequence). CDR3 bases: TGTGCCAGCAGCTTCGCGGGAGTGGGAGAGCAGTTCTTC. Protein: CASSFAGVGEQFF.

This clonotype was recorded many times. The J gene is TRBJ2-3, the V gene TRBV11-2; no firm D call. The CDR3 runs 15 residues. Deletions cut 2 bases from V and 0 bases from J, with 9 bases between. CDR1 and CDR2 from the germline V gene are SGHAT and FQNNGV. CDR3 sequence: CASSLSPGSTDTQYF. The DNA for the CDR3 is TGTGCCAGCAGCTTAAGTCCGGGTAGCACAGATACGCAGTATTTT.

This clonotype was recorded once. V is TRBV4-1 and J is TRBJ2-3, with TRBD2 matching 8 bases. This CDR3 is 15 amino acids long. With V trimmed by 4 bases and J by 0 bases, 3 bases remained unmatched. The germline V gene encodes CDR1 MGHRA and CDR2 YSYEKL. The CDR3: CASSRLAGSTDTQYF. CDR3 DNA: TGCGCCAGCAGCCGATTAGCGGGGAGCACAGATACGCAGTATTTT.

A single count supports this clonotype. A read error is possible here, since a much larger clone lies one base away. This sequence joins TRBV13 and TRBJ1-1; TRBD1 might be the D (5 bases). The V end was cut by 0 bases, the J end by 3 bases, with 14 bases between. The CDR3 is made up of 16 amino acids. CDR1 is PRHDT, CDR2 FYEKMQ, per germline (reference sequence). The CDR3 region has the DNA TGTGCCAGCAGCTTAGGGGTTTTGGGGACGTACACTGAAGCTTTCTTT. It translates to CASSLGVLGTYTEAFF.

The chain recombines TRBV15 with TRBJ2-2, with 8 nucleotides matching TRBD1. The CDR3 totals 16 residues. J was trimmed by 4 bases and V by 3 bases; bases with no gene match: 7. Germline assignment: CDR1 LNHNV and CDR2 YYDKDF (reference sequence). CDR3 amino acids: CATSRKIGQGTGELFF. The DNA for the CDR3 is TGTGCCACCAGCAGGAAGATTGGACAGGGCACCGGGGAGCTGTTTTTT.

In its sample, this clonotype was seen many times. V is TRBV6-1 and J is TRBJ1-5, with 7 bases fitting TRBD1. The V gene's germline CDR1 is MNHNS and CDR2 SASEGT. The J segment lost 1 base and the V segment lost 4 bases, leaving 10 bases of the junction unmatched. This CDR3 comprises 17 residues. The CDR3 loop is CASSALGGRGSNQPQHF. CDR3 DNA: TGTGCCAGCAGTGCTCTAGGGGGCAGGGGAAGCAATCAGCCCCAGCATTTT.

This clonotype was seen at least ten times. The chain joins TRBV18 to TRBJ2-7; D gene unclear. Trimming removed 4 bases at V and 3 bases at J, with 13 bases between. The CDR3 contains 14 residues. In germline, CDR1 is KGHSH, CDR2 LQKENI. CDR3 amino acids: CASSLNRANYEQYF. The CDR3 coding sequence is TGTGCCAGCTCACTTAACCGGGCCAACTACGAGCAGTACTTC.

This clonotype occurred many times. This chain uses TRBV28 with TRBJ2-1; 9 bases map to TRBD2. Germline V CDR1 and CDR2: MDHEN, SYDVKM. Trimming removed 6 bases from V and 5 bases from J; junction bases left unmatched: 5. The CDR3 totals 14 residues. CDR3 DNA: TGTGCCAGCAGCGAGCGGGAGGCACACAATGAGCAGTTCTTC. This sequence encodes CASSEREAHNEQFF.

This clonotype was detected ten times or more. This chain joins TRBV11-3 and TRBJ2-1; 7 positions match TRBD2. With V trimmed by 1 base and J by 3 bases, 6 bases remained unmatched. Looked up from germline, CDR1 is SGHNT and CDR2 is YENEEA. The CDR3 contains 16 residues. The CDR3 loop is CASSLGASGGYNEQFF. CDR3 DNA: TGTGCCAGCAGCTTAGGGGCTAGCGGAGGCTACAATGAGCAGTTCTTC.